This T cell receptor beta chain comes out of a study of HIV-infected patients and healthy controls. Reverse transcription used around 500 ng RNA and constant-region primers for alpha and beta. Separate chain-specific third strand synthesis with multiplexing indices produced the alpha and beta libraries. Each CDR3 protein is one row after TCRdb ran MiXCR on the 5' RACE reads. In the table there are approximately 9,400 distinct CDR3 sequences, approximately 8% of which are singletons. This clonotype is classed as medium-sized. Whole blood was used without fractionation, so all unsorted peripheral T cells were included. The CDR3 runs 16 residues. With 0 bases removed from V and 3 bases from J, the gap between germline ends came to 9 bases. Germline CDR1 is SGHTA and CDR2 is FQGNSA.

Sequenced material: blood. This clonotype was sampled from an adult in good health. The genes are TRBV7-2 and TRBJ2-6; D gene uncertain. The CDR3 nucleotides are TGTGCCAGCAGCTTAGCCCGGTCGGATGGGGCCAACGTCCTGACTTTC. Translating gives CASSLARSDGANVLTF.